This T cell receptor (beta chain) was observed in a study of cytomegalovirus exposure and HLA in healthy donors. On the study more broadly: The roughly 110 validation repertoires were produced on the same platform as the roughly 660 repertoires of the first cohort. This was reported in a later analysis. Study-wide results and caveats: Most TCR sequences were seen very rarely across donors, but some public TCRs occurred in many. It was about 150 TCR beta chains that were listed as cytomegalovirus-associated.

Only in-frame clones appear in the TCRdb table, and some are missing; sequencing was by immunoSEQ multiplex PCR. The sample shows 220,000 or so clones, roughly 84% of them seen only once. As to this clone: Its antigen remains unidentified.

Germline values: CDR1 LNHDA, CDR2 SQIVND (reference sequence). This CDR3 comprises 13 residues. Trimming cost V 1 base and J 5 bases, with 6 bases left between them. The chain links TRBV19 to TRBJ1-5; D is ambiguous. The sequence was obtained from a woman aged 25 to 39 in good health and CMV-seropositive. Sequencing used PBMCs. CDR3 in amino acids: CASSIALDQPQHF. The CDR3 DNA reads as TGTGCCAGTAGTATAGCCCTGGATCAGCCCCAGCATTTT.